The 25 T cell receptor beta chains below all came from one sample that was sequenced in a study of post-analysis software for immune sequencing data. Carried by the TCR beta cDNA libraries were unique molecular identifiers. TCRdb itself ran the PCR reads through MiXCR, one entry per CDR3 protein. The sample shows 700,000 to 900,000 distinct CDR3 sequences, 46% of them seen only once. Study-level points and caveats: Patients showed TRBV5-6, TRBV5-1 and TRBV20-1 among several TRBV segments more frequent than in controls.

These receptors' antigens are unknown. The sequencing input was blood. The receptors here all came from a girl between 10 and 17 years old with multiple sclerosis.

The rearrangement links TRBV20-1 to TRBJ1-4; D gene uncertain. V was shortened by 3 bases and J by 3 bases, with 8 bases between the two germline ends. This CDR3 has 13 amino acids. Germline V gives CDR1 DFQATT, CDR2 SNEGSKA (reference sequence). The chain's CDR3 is CSARAEPNEKLFF. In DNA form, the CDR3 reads TGCAGTGCTAGGGCAGAACCTAATGAAAAACTGTTTTTT.

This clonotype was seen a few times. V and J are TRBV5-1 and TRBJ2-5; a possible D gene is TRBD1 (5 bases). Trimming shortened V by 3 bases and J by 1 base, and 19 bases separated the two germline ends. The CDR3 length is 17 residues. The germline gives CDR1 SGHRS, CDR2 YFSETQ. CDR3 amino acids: CASSSRAQGTSQETQYF. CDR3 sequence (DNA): TGCGCCAGCAGCTCTCGGGCGCAGGGAACATCCCAAGAGACCCAGTACTTC.

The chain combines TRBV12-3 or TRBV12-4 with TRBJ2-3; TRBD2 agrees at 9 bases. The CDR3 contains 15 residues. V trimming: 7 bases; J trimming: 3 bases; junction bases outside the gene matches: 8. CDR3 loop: CASTFSGSRTDTQYF. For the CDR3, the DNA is TGTGCCAGCACCTTTAGCGGGAGTCGGACAGATACGCAGTATTTT.

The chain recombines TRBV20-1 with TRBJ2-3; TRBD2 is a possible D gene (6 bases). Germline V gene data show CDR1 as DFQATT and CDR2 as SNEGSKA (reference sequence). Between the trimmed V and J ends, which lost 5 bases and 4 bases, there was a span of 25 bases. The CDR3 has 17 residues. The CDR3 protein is CSAGVAMGGISSDTQYF. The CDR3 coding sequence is TGCAGTGCTGGGGTAGCAATGGGCGGGATCTCGTCAGATACGCAGTATTTT.

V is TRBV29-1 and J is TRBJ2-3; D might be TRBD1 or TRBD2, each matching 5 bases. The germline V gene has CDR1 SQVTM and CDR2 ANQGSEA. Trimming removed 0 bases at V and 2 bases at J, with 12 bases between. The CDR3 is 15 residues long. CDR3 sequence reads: CSVEDSGTYTDTQYF. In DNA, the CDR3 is TGCAGCGTTGAAGACTCCGGGACCTACACAGATACGCAGTATTTT.

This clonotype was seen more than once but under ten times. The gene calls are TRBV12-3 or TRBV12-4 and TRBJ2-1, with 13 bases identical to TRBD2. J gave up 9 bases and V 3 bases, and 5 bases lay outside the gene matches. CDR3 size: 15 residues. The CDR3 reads CASSFGTSGTIEQFF. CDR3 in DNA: TGTGCCAGCAGTTTCGGGACTAGCGGGACCATTGAGCAGTTCTTC.

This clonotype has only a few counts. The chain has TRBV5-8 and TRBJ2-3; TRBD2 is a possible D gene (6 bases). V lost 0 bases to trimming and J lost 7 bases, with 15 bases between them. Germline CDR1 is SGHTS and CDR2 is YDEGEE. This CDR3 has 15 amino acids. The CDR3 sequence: CASSLDVAGSHTQYF. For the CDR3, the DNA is TGTGCCAGCAGCTTGGACGTCGCGGGGAGCCATACGCAGTATTTT.

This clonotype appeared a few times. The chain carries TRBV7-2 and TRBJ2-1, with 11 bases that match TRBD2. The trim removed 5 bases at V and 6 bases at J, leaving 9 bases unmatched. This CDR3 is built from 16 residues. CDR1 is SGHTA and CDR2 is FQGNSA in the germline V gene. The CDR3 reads CASSPIAGGPSNEQFF. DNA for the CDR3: TGTGCCAGCAGCCCCATAGCGGGAGGGCCTTCCAATGAGCAGTTCTTC.

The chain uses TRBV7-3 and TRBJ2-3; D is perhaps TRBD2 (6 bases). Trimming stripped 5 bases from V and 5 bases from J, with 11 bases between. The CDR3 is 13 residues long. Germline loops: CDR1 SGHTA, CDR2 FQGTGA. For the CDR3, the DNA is TGTGCCAGCAGCCCACCCGGGGGAGATACGCAGTATTTT. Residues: CASSPPGGDTQYF.

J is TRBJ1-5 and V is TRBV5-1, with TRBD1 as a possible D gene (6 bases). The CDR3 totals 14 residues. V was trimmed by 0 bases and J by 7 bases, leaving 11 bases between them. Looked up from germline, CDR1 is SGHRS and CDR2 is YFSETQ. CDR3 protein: CASSLAGEAQPQHF. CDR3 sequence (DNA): TGCGCCAGCAGCTTGGCAGGGGAAGCGCAGCCCCAGCATTTT. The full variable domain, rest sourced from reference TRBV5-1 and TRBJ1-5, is KAGVTQTPRYLIKTRGQQVTLSCSPISGHRSVSWYQQTPGQGLQFLFEYFSETQRNKGNFPGRFSGRQFSNSRSEMNVSTLELGDSALYLCASSLAGEAQPQHFGDGTRLSIL.

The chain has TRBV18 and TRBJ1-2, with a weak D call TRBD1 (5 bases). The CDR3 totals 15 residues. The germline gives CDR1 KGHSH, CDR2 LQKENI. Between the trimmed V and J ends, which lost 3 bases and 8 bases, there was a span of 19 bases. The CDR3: CASSPYQWGREGYTF. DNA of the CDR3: TGTGCCAGCTCACCTTACCAATGGGGGAGAGAGGGCTACACCTTC.

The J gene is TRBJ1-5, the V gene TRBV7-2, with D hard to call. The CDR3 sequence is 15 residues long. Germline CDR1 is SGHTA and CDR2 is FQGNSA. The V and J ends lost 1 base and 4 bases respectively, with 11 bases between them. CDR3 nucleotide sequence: TGTGCCAGCAGCTTAGGGGCAGGAGCGAATCAGCCCCAGCATTTT. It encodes CASSLGAGANQPQHF.

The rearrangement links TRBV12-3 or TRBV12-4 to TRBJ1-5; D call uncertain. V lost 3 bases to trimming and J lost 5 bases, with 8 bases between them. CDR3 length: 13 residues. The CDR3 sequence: CASSFQRDQPQHF. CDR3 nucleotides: TGTGCCAGCAGTTTTCAGCGAGATCAGCCCCAGCATTTT.

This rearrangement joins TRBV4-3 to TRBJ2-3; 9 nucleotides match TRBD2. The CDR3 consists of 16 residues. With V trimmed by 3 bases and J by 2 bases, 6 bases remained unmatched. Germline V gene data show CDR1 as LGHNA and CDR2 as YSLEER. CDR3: CASSQKPGLATDTQYF. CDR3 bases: TGCGCCAGCAGCCAGAAGCCGGGACTAGCCACAGATACGCAGTATTTT.

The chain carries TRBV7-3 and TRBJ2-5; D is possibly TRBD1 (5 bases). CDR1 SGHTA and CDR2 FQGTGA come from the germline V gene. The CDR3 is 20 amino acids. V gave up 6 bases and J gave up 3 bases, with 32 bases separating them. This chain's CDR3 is CASSFKPSKIPRQPKETQYF. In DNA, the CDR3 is TGTGCCAGCAGTTTTAAGCCCAGCAAAATTCCCAGACAGCCTAAAGAGACCCAGTACTTC.

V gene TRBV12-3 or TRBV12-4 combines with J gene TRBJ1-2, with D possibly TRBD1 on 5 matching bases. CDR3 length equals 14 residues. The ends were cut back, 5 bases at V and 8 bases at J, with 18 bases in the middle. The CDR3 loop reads CASSPRRGLRGYTF. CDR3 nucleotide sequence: TGTGCCAGCAGTCCCCGGCGGGGACTTCGCGGCTACACCTTC.

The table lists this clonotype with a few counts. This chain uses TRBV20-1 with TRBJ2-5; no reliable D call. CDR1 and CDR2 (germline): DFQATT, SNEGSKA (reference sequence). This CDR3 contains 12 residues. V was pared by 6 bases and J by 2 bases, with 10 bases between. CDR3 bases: TGCAGTGCAGTCTCTAGACAAGAGACCCAGTACTTC. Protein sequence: CSAVSRQETQYF.

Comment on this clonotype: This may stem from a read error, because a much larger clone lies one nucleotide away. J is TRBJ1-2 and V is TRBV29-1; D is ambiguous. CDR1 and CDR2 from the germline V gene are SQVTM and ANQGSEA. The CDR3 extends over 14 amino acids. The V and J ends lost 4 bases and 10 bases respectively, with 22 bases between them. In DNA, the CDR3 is TGCAGCGTTGGAGGAAGCGGAGGGTTCGGTGACTACACCTTC. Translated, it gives CSVGGSGGFGDYTF.

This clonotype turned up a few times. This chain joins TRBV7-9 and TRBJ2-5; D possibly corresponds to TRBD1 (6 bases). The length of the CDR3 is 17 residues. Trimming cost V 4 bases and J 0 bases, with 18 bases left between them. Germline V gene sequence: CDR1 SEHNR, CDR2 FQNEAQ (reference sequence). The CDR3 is CASSSTATGIHQETQYF. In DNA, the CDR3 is TGTGCCAGCAGCTCAACCGCGACAGGTATTCACCAAGAGACCCAGTACTTC.

The chain's CDR3 is CSASGESYGYTF. The DNA for the CDR3 is TGCAGTGCCTCCGGAGAAAGCTATGGCTACACCTTC. This chain uses TRBV20-1 with TRBJ1-2; D remains unclear. This CDR3 is built from 12 residues. Germline V gene lookup returns CDR1 DFQATT and CDR2 SNEGSKA (reference sequence). The V and J ends lost 6 bases and 4 bases respectively, with 12 bases between them.

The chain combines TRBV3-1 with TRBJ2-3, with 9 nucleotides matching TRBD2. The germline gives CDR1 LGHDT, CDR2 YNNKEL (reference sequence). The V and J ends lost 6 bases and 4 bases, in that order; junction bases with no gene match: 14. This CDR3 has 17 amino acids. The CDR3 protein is CASSLRIAGEGADTQYF. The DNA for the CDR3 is TGTGCCAGCAGTCTCCGGATAGCGGGAGAGGGAGCAGATACGCAGTATTTT.

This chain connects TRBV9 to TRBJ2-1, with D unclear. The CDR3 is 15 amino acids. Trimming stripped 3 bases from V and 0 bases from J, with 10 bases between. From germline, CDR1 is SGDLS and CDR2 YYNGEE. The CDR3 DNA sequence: TGTGCCAGCAGCGCGGTAGTGGGCTCCTACAATGAGCAGTTCTTC. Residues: CASSAVVGSYNEQFF.

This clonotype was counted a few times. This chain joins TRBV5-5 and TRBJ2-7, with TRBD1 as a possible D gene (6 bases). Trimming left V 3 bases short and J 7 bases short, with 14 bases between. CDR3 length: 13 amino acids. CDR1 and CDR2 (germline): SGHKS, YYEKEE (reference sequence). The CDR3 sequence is CASSSLITGEQYF. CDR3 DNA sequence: TGTGCCAGCAGCTCCCTAATCACAGGGGAGCAGTACTTC.

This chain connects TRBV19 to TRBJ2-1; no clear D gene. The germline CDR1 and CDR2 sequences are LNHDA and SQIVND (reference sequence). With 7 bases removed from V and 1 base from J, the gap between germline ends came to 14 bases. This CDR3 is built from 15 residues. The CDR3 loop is CASNPTYVSYNEQFF. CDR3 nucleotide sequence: TGTGCCAGTAACCCGACCTACGTTTCCTACAATGAGCAGTTCTTC.

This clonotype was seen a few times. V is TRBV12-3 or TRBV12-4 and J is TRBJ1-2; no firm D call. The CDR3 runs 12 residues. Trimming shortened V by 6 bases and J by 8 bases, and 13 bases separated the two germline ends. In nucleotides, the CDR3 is TGTGCCAGCAGCCCCACGTGGCAGGGCTACACCTTC. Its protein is CASSPTWQGYTF.